This TCR beta chain came from a study of CXCR3-negative and CXCR3-positive naive CD8 T cells. Study findings and constraints: Memory cells diverged, while naive CXCR3-positive and CXCR3-negative cells had similar TRBV-TRBJ usage. Comparably high diversity marked both naive subsets, whereas memory CD8+ cells had much lower diversity. Researchers report that CXCR3-positive naive cells carry more hydrophobic TRB CDR3s than CXCR3-negative naive cells.

Libraries of TRB cDNA were made by 5' RACE and carried UMIs. Each CDR3 protein gets one entry in TCRdb, which reprocessed the 5' RACE reads and gives no DNA. This sample's clone table lists fewer than 6,500 distinct CDR3 sequences. On this clonotype: Its antigen is not identified.

CDR1 and CDR2 from the germline V gene are MNHEY and SVGEGT. The CDR3 is 11 residues long. This receptor was taken from a human donor in good health. Some clones in this sample may be carry-over from other donors' samples. The sequencing input was naive CXCR3+ CD8+ T cells from blood. Subset reported: CD45RO-CCR7+CD27+CD95- naive CD8+ T cells expressing CXCR3 (TNR3+). The J gene is TRBJ2-7, the V gene TRBV6-2 or TRBV6-3; TCRdb picks TRBD1, but there is no DNA to check that call. The CDR3 loop is CASKRGYEQYF.